This TCR beta chain was obtained from a study of shared clonotypes between healthy human individuals. Only in-frame clones appear in the TCRdb table, and some are missing; sequencing was by immunoSEQ multiplex PCR. The sample includes approximately 250,000 clones, 50% to 80% of them seen just once. V lost 1 base and J lost 4, with 13 bases in between. The CDR3 is made up of 15 amino acids. The germline V gene encodes CDR1 SNHLY and CDR2 FYNNEI. This sequence originates from a man aged 30 to 45 in good health. The sequenced sample consisted of memory CD4+ T cells sorted from blood. Sample subset: CD45RA-negative fraction. The chain recombines TRBV2 with TRBJ2-5, with D maybe TRBD2 (6 bases). The DNA for the CDR3 is TGTGCCAGCAGTGAAGGGACGGGAGTTTCAGAGACCCAGTACTTC. Residues: CASSEGTGVSETQYF.